Listed below are T cell receptor beta chains from one sample, sequenced in a study of beta chain features in type 1 diabetes. The table came from immunoSEQ multiplex PCR; TCRdb's copy has only in-frame clones and leaves some out. The table has 430,000 or so clones, around 10% seen once. The source material was naive CD4+ T cells from blood. All receptors derive from a woman in her late teens or twenties in good health. CDR3s include the opening cysteine and the closing phenylalanine or tryptophan. The order of the fields is clone size, D gene, V gene, J gene, CDR3 protein, CDR3 DNA. D genes are given only for firm matches. Clone size, where shown, is once, few, many, or a class for clones that have expanded.

few	-	TRBV29-1	TRBJ2-3	CSVETGSTDTQYF	TGCAGCGTTGAAACGGGGTCCACAGATACGCAGTATTTT
-	-	TRBV7-9	TRBJ1-6	CASSLPTPGDSPLHF	TGTGCCAGCAGCTTACCTACACCCGGGGATTCACCCCTCCACTTT
few	-	TRBV7-9	TRBJ2-1	CASSYSTRRDEQFF	TGTGCCAGCAGCTATTCAACTAGGAGAGATGAGCAGTTCTTC
few	-	TRBV29-1	TRBJ1-4	CSVHLGPYPSRGKLFF	TGCAGCGTCCACCTTGGACCGTACCCGAGCCGGGGAAAACTGTTTTTT
few	-	TRBV29-1	TRBJ2-7	CSVEGVSYEQYF	TGCAGCGTCGAGGGGGTATCCTACGAGCAGTACTTC
-	TRBD2	TRBV6-5	TRBJ2-7	CASSRGLAGEGQYF	TGTGCCAGCAGTAGAGGACTAGCGGGAGAAGGGCAGTACTTC
-	-	TRBV4-3	TRBJ2-1	CASSREHSGLGGNEQFF	TGCGCCAGCAGCCGCGAACATAGCGGACTCGGAGGCAATGAGCAGTTCTTC
-	-	TRBV7-9	TRBJ1-1	CASSPTASNTEAFF	TGTGCCAGCAGCCCGACAGCTTCGAACACTGAAGCTTTCTTT
-	-	TRBV29-1	TRBJ1-2	CSVEDTPRAFVYGYTF	TGCAGCGTTGAAGATACGCCCAGGGCTTTCGTCTATGGCTACACCTTC
-	TRBD2	TRBV2	TRBJ2-3	CASSEASGDYTDTQYF	TGTGCCAGCAGTGAAGCGTCCGGGGACTACACAGATACGCAGTATTTT
-	TRBD2	TRBV5-4	TRBJ2-5	CASSRGLAGQETQYF	TGTGCCAGCAGCCGTGGACTAGCGGGACAAGAGACCCAGTACTTC
few	TRBD1	TRBV18	TRBJ2-5	CASSPGQGAQETQYF	TGTGCCAGCTCACCAGGGCAGGGGGCACAAGAGACCCAGTACTTC
-	-	TRBV14	TRBJ2-5	CASSRLNQETQYF	TGTGCCAGCAGCCGGCTCAACCAAGAGACCCAGTACTTC
-	-	TRBV9	TRBJ2-1	CASSGNREAQNEQFF	TGTGCCAGCAGCGGCAACAGGGAAGCTCAGAATGAGCAGTTCTTC
few	-	TRBV2	TRBJ2-5	CASRQQETQYF	TGTGCCAGCAGGCAGCAAGAGACCCAGTACTTC
-	TRBD2	TRBV14	TRBJ2-7	CASSQERLAPGEQYF	TGTGCCAGCAGCCAAGAAAGACTAGCTCCCGGCGAGCAGTACTTC
-	TRBD1	TRBV7-9	TRBJ1-6	CASSSGTVDSPLHF	TGTGCCAGCAGCTCCGGGACAGTGGATTCACCCCTCCACTTT
-	TRBD2	TRBV11-2	TRBJ2-4	CASSLTGLAGSKNIQYF	TGTGCCAGCAGCTTAACCGGACTAGCGGGAAGCAAAAACATTCAGTACTTC
-	TRBD2	TRBV4-3	TRBJ2-1	CASSQDLASGRGNEQFF	TGCGCCAGCAGCCAAGATCTTGCTAGCGGGAGGGGCAATGAGCAGTTCTTC
few	-	TRBV7-9	TRBJ2-5	CASSQKETQYF	TGTGCCAGCAGTCAAAAAGAGACCCAGTACTTC
few	-	TRBV29-1	TRBJ1-2	CSVGGGFNYGYTF	TGCAGCGTTGGTGGCGGATTCAACTATGGCTACACCTTC
few	TRBD1	TRBV5-1	TRBJ2-7	CASKQGAANSLQDEQYF	TGCGCCAGTAAACAGGGGGCCGCGAATTCCCTTCAGGACGAGCAGTACTTC
few	-	TRBV6-1	TRBJ1-2	CASSEFGRLYGYTF	TGTGCCAGCAGTGAATTTGGGCGGCTCTATGGCTACACCTTC
few	-	TRBV2	TRBJ1-5	CASSRGVNQPQHF	TGTGCCAGCAGTCGGGGAGTTAATCAGCCCCAGCATTTT
many	-	TRBV29-1	TRBJ1-4	CSVEPRENEKLFF	TGCAGCGTTGAACCCAGGGAGAACGAAAAACTGTTTTTT
-	-	TRBV7-9	TRBJ2-3	CASSLGLHTDTQYF	TGTGCCAGCAGCTTAGGACTACACACAGATACGCAGTATTTT
-	TRBD1	TRBV2	TRBJ1-2	CASRAGQGVYYGYTF	TGTGCCAGCAGGGCGGGACAGGGCGTGTACTATGGCTACACCTTC
few	-	TRBV7-9	TRBJ2-7	CASSLEPGRSYEQYF	TGTGCCAGCAGCTTAGAACCGGGCCGCTCCTACGAGCAGTACTTC
few	-	TRBV7-9	TRBJ2-7	CASSKRPGQRANEQYF	TGTGCCAGCAGCAAAAGACCCGGACAGAGAGCGAACGAGCAGTACTTC
-	-	TRBV7-7	TRBJ2-5	CASSLSRLSGQYF	TGTGCCAGCAGCTTATCTAGGCTGTCGGGACAGTACTTC
-	-	TRBV9	TRBJ2-5	CASSRTPNRRYQETQYF	TGTGCCAGCAGCCGTACCCCTAATCGTAGGTACCAAGAGACCCAGTACTTC
-	-	TRBV7-9	TRBJ2-3	CASSNRDLLTDTQYF	TGTGCCAGCAGCAACCGGGACCTCCTCACAGATACGCAGTATTTT
few	-	TRBV14	TRBJ1-1	CASSQVVPLSEAFF	TGTGCCAGCAGCCAAGTCGTGCCTTTATCTGAAGCTTTCTTT
few	-	TRBV5-6	TRBJ1-4	CASSLDTEKLFF	TGTGCCAGCAGCTTGGATACCGAAAAACTGTTTTTT
-	TRBD2	TRBV29-1	TRBJ2-1	CSVEDQVAGASHEQFF	TGCAGCGTTGAAGATCAAGTAGCGGGAGCTTCTCATGAGCAGTTCTTC
-	-	TRBV7-9	TRBJ1-6	CASSSSPPKSPLHF	TGTGCCAGCAGTTCAAGCCCTCCCAAATCACCCCTCCACTTT
few	TRBD2	TRBV11-2	TRBJ2-5	CASSSPSGSETQYF	TGTGCCAGCAGTTCACCTAGCGGGAGTGAGACCCAGTACTTC
-	-	TRBV7-2	TRBJ2-1	CASSLIGNEQFF	TGTGCCAGCAGCTTAATCGGAAATGAGCAGTTCTTC
-	-	TRBV30	TRBJ1-5	CAWSVEIAQPQHF	TGTGCCTGGAGTGTAGAAATTGCTCAGCCCCAGCATTTT
-	-	TRBV29-1	TRBJ2-2	CSVEGVPSGELFF	TGCAGCGTTGAGGGGGTTCCCTCCGGGGAGCTGTTTTTT
-	-	TRBV9	TRBJ2-1	CASSEAPTPSLEQFF	TGTGCCAGCAGCGAGGCCCCGACTCCTTCGCTTGAGCAGTTCTTC
few	TRBD1	TRBV2	TRBJ2-1	CAERTGLDNEQFF	TGTGCCGAGAGGACAGGGCTAGACAATGAGCAGTTCTTC
few	TRBD1	TRBV19	TRBJ2-1	CASSMSGGRDEQFF	TGTGCCAGTAGTATGTCAGGGGGCAGGGATGAGCAGTTCTTC
-	-	TRBV11-1	TRBJ2-6	CASSLVRAGANVLTF	TGTGCCAGCAGCTTAGTACGGGCTGGGGCCAACGTCCTGACTTTC
-	-	TRBV7-9	TRBJ2-3	CASGWGPDTQYF	TGTGCCAGTGGATGGGGCCCAGATACGCAGTATTTT
few	-	TRBV15	TRBJ2-7	CATSIRGPYEQYF	TGTGCCACCAGCATCAGGGGCCCCTACGAGCAGTACTTC